This T cell receptor beta chain was identified during a study of immune characterization of retroperitoneal liposarcoma. Each CDR3 protein is one row after TCRdb ran MiXCR on the PCR reads. The sample records 7,000 to 10,000 distinct CDR3 sequences, approximately 39% being singletons. The length of the CDR3 is 16 residues. V was pared by 0 bases and J by 5 bases, with 14 bases between. Germline lookup yields CDR1 MNHNS and CDR2 SASEGT. This rearrangement joins TRBV6-1 to TRBJ1-5; perhaps TRBD1 as D (5 bases). Sequencing input: tumor tissue. The source is a male donor with retroperitoneal liposarcoma. The CDR3 loop reads CASSEARGTAYQPQHF. CDR3 in DNA: TGTGCCAGCAGTGAAGCGCGGGGCACCGCTTATCAGCCCCAGCATTTT.